This TCR beta chain was documented in a study of technical replicates of blood from a handful of donors (dated by TCRdb to about 2017). The library was produced with the immunoSEQ multiplex PCR assay. TCRdb limited this immuneACCESS table to in-frame rearrangements with V and J called. A share of clones is missing; checked studies link under half to unresolved V genes, and the rest is unexplained. The sample yields over 75,000 clones; about 94% were counted once. The ten top clones hold about 0.21% of the sample. About this clone: It lacks a known antigen. No much larger clonotype is one base removed from it; base qualities were not supplied.

The germline V end is reduced by 5 bases and the J end by 4 bases; junction bases left unmatched: 8. The CDR3 numbers 16 residues from cysteine through phenylalanine. Only the CDR3 portion is preserved as DNA: 48 bases, with reading frame beginning at the first base. CDR1 and CDR2, per the germline V gene (reference sequence), are SEHNR and FQNEAQ. This receptor was obtained from a human donor in good health. The chain uses TRBV7-9 and TRBJ1-5, with 10 middle bases fitting TRBD1. Specimen: T cells isolated from PBMCs. Read as DNA, the sequence is TGTGCCAGCAGCCGAGGGGGACAGGGGCCGAATCAGCCCCAGCATTTT. Protein translation: CASSRGGQGPNQPQHF.